A selection of T cell receptor beta chains follows, all from one sample in a study of blood T cells in healthy people across ages. Via MiXCR, TCRdb re-called the 5' RACE reads, giving one row per CDR3 protein. Of about 800,000 distinct CDR3 sequences listed, over 45% are singletons. The material sequenced was blood. The source of these receptors is a man aged 25-45 years in good health. CDR3s include the opening cysteine and the closing phenylalanine or tryptophan. A D gene is named only where the DNA matches it firmly. The size field is filled for only some rows; it gives once, few, many or a size class.

clone_size: NA; v_call: TRBV11-2; d_call: NA; j_call: TRBJ2-6; cdr3_aa: CAIRQANVLTF; cdr3_nt: TGTGCCATCCGACAGGCCAACGTCCTGACTTTC
clone_size: NA; v_call: TRBV20-1; d_call: NA; j_call: TRBJ2-1; cdr3_aa: CSARDPLGGQDNEQFF; cdr3_nt: TGCAGTGCTAGAGATCCATTGGGGGGGCAGGACAATGAGCAGTTCTTC
clone_size: NA; v_call: TRBV9; d_call: NA; j_call: TRBJ2-6; cdr3_aa: CASSVWAVGANVLTF; cdr3_nt: TGTGCCAGCAGCGTGTGGGCAGTTGGGGCCAACGTCCTGACTTTC
clone_size: NA; v_call: TRBV4-1; d_call: NA; j_call: TRBJ2-3; cdr3_aa: CASSQVFQGGPDTQYF; cdr3_nt: TGCGCCAGCAGCCAAGTTTTCCAGGGGGGGCCAGATACGCAGTATTTT
clone_size: NA; v_call: TRBV29-1; d_call: NA; j_call: TRBJ2-7; cdr3_aa: CSVVTALEQYF; cdr3_nt: TGCAGCGTTGTCACCGCTCTCGAGCAGTACTTC
clone_size: NA; v_call: TRBV18; d_call: TRBD1; j_call: TRBJ2-7; cdr3_aa: CASPTGTVSYEQYF; cdr3_nt: TGTGCCAGCCCAACCGGGACAGTGTCCTACGAGCAGTACTTC
clone_size: NA; v_call: TRBV20-1; d_call: TRBD1; j_call: TRBJ2-1; cdr3_aa: CSARANGRGSSYNEQFF; cdr3_nt: TGCAGTGCTAGGGCGAATGGCAGGGGGAGCTCCTACAATGAGCAGTTCTTC
clone_size: NA; v_call: TRBV27; d_call: TRBD1; j_call: TRBJ2-1; cdr3_aa: CASRTTGRGQFF; cdr3_nt: TGTGCCAGCAGAACGACAGGGCGTGGCCAGTTCTTC
clone_size: few; v_call: TRBV18; d_call: NA; j_call: TRBJ1-1; cdr3_aa: CASSPVENTEAFF; cdr3_nt: TGTGCCAGCTCACCGGTGGAGAACACTGAAGCTTTCTTT
clone_size: NA; v_call: TRBV7-6; d_call: TRBD2; j_call: TRBJ2-1; cdr3_aa: CASSLLGTTLRHNEQFF; cdr3_nt: TGTGCCAGCAGCCTACTCGGGACTACTCTACGGCACAATGAGCAGTTCTTC
clone_size: NA; v_call: TRBV2; d_call: NA; j_call: TRBJ2-7; cdr3_aa: CASSSPLDWALSSYEQYF; cdr3_nt: TGTGCCAGCAGTTCTCCCCTAGATTGGGCTTTGAGCTCCTACGAGCAGTACTTC
clone_size: NA; v_call: TRBV7-2; d_call: TRBD2; j_call: TRBJ2-2; cdr3_aa: CASSLTVASGGAGGELFF; cdr3_nt: TGTGCCAGCAGCTTAACAGTAGCTAGCGGGGGGGCCGGCGGGGAGCTGTTTTTT
clone_size: NA; v_call: TRBV15; d_call: NA; j_call: TRBJ1-2; cdr3_aa: CATSRGSIIYGYTF; cdr3_nt: TGTGCCACCAGCAGAGGAAGCATTATCTATGGCTACACCTTC
clone_size: NA; v_call: TRBV11-2; d_call: NA; j_call: TRBJ1-2; cdr3_aa: CASSLPGRSYGYTF; cdr3_nt: TGTGCCAGCAGCCTCCCAGGGAGAAGCTATGGCTACACCTTC
clone_size: NA; v_call: TRBV12-3/TRBV12-4; d_call: NA; j_call: TRBJ2-7; cdr3_aa: CASSRRDIYEQYF; cdr3_nt: TGTGCCAGCAGTCGCCGGGACATCTACGAGCAGTACTTC
clone_size: few; v_call: TRBV20-1; d_call: NA; j_call: TRBJ2-1; cdr3_aa: CSALEPRPDLQNEQFF; cdr3_nt: TGCAGTGCTCTCGAGCCCAGGCCGGACCTACAAAATGAGCAGTTCTTC
clone_size: NA; v_call: TRBV10-3; d_call: NA; j_call: TRBJ2-7; cdr3_aa: CAISPSDYKQYF; cdr3_nt: TGTGCCATCAGTCCCTCCGACTACAAGCAGTACTTC
clone_size: few; v_call: TRBV7-2; d_call: NA; j_call: TRBJ1-2; cdr3_aa: CASNPGGFYGYTF; cdr3_nt: TGTGCCAGCAACCCGGGCGGATTCTATGGCTACACCTTC
clone_size: few; v_call: TRBV11-2; d_call: TRBD2; j_call: TRBJ2-1; cdr3_aa: CASSLVSGGAHEQFF; cdr3_nt: TGTGCCAGCAGCTTAGTTAGCGGGGGGGCACATGAGCAGTTCTTC
clone_size: NA; v_call: TRBV9; d_call: NA; j_call: TRBJ2-1; cdr3_aa: CASSLYGSGSYNEQFF; cdr3_nt: TGTGCCAGCAGCCTTTACGGTAGCGGATCCTACAATGAGCAGTTCTTC
clone_size: NA; v_call: TRBV20-1; d_call: TRBD1; j_call: TRBJ1-2; cdr3_aa: CSGAGGSYGYTF; cdr3_nt: TGCAGTGGGGCAGGGGGCAGCTATGGCTACACCTTC
clone_size: NA; v_call: TRBV6-2/TRBV6-3; d_call: TRBD1; j_call: TRBJ2-7; cdr3_aa: CASSRRDRTYEQYF; cdr3_nt: TGTGCCAGCAGTCGCCGGGACAGAACTTACGAGCAGTACTTC
clone_size: NA; v_call: TRBV7-2; d_call: NA; j_call: TRBJ2-7; cdr3_aa: CASNLTRSVDEQYF; cdr3_nt: TGTGCCAGCAACCTTACAAGGTCGGTCGACGAGCAGTACTTC
clone_size: NA; v_call: TRBV20-1; d_call: NA; j_call: TRBJ2-7; cdr3_aa: CSAPWALPSYEQYF; cdr3_nt: TGCAGTGCCCCCTGGGCCTTGCCATCCTACGAGCAGTACTTC
clone_size: NA; v_call: TRBV11-1; d_call: NA; j_call: TRBJ2-7; cdr3_aa: CASSLGGESKYNEQYF; cdr3_nt: TGTGCCAGCAGCTTAGGAGGGGAGTCTAAGTACAATGAGCAGTACTTC
clone_size: NA; v_call: TRBV12-5; d_call: NA; j_call: TRBJ2-1; cdr3_aa: CASGVGRDNEQFF; cdr3_nt: TGTGCTAGTGGGGTAGGGCGGGACAATGAGCAGTTCTTC
clone_size: NA; v_call: TRBV6-5; d_call: NA; j_call: TRBJ2-7; cdr3_aa: CASRGPKARGYEQYF; cdr3_nt: TGTGCCAGCAGGGGACCGAAGGCAAGGGGCTACGAGCAGTACTTC
clone_size: once; v_call: TRBV29-1; d_call: NA; j_call: TRBJ2-1; cdr3_aa: CSARPDLAYNEQFF; cdr3_nt: TGCAGCGCACGGCCGGATCTAGCGTACAATGAGCAGTTCTTC
clone_size: NA; v_call: TRBV20-1; d_call: NA; j_call: TRBJ2-3; cdr3_aa: CSARDPNHQYF; cdr3_nt: TGCAGTGCTAGAGATCCCAACCATCAGTATTTT
clone_size: many; v_call: TRBV7-2; d_call: NA; j_call: TRBJ2-7; cdr3_aa: CASSRYPDAYEQYF; cdr3_nt: TGTGCCAGCAGCCGTTACCCGGACGCCTACGAGCAGTACTTC
clone_size: NA; v_call: TRBV20-1; d_call: NA; j_call: TRBJ2-7; cdr3_aa: CSATLVGYEQYF; cdr3_nt: TGCAGTGCTACGCTAGTTGGTTACGAGCAGTACTTC
clone_size: NA; v_call: TRBV11-3; d_call: NA; j_call: TRBJ1-2; cdr3_aa: CASSLDGTAGYTF; cdr3_nt: TGTGCCAGCAGCTTAGATGGAACCGCTGGCTACACCTTC
clone_size: NA; v_call: TRBV6-2/TRBV6-3; d_call: NA; j_call: TRBJ2-7; cdr3_aa: CASSKSASVSDEQYF; cdr3_nt: TGTGCCAGCAGTAAAAGCGCGTCGGTATCGGACGAGCAGTACTTC
clone_size: NA; v_call: TRBV5-1; d_call: NA; j_call: TRBJ2-5; cdr3_aa: CASSLGFEGRTSIGEQYF; cdr3_nt: TGCGCCAGCAGCTTGGGTTTCGAGGGGAGGACCTCCATCGGGGAGCAGTACTTC
clone_size: few; v_call: TRBV3-1; d_call: TRBD2; j_call: TRBJ2-5; cdr3_aa: CASSQGRTSGGGETQYF; cdr3_nt: TGTGCCAGCAGCCAAGGCCGAACTTCGGGAGGGGGAGAGACCCAGTACTTC
clone_size: few; v_call: TRBV7-2; d_call: TRBD2; j_call: TRBJ2-7; cdr3_aa: CASSVSGISYEQYF; cdr3_nt: TGTGCCAGCAGCGTTAGCGGGATTTCCTACGAGCAGTACTTC
clone_size: NA; v_call: TRBV20-1; d_call: NA; j_call: TRBJ1-2; cdr3_aa: CSATETEDYGYTF; cdr3_nt: TGCAGTGCTACCGAGACAGAAGACTATGGCTACACCTTC
clone_size: NA; v_call: TRBV29-1; d_call: NA; j_call: TRBJ1-1; cdr3_aa: CSVEPTAEAFF; cdr3_nt: TGCAGCGTTGAACCTACAGCCGAAGCTTTCTTT
clone_size: NA; v_call: TRBV15; d_call: NA; j_call: TRBJ2-5; cdr3_aa: CATSRDTVPGVLETQYF; cdr3_nt: TGTGCCACCAGCAGAGATACGGTTCCGGGAGTATTAGAGACCCAGTACTTC
clone_size: few; v_call: TRBV15; d_call: NA; j_call: TRBJ2-3; cdr3_aa: CATRWSDTQYF; cdr3_nt: TGTGCCACCAGGTGGTCAGATACGCAGTATTTT
clone_size: once; v_call: TRBV5-1; d_call: TRBD2; j_call: TRBJ2-3; cdr3_aa: CASSSTSEAGADTQYF; cdr3_nt: TGCGCCAGCAGCTCGACTAGCGAGGCGGGAGCAGATACGCAGTATTTT
clone_size: NA; v_call: TRBV5-1; d_call: TRBD1; j_call: TRBJ2-6; cdr3_aa: CASSLEATGSTGANVLTF; cdr3_nt: TGCGCCAGCAGCTTGGAAGCGACAGGGTCTACTGGGGCCAACGTCCTGACTTTC
clone_size: NA; v_call: TRBV5-1; d_call: TRBD1; j_call: TRBJ2-7; cdr3_aa: CASSLVSGGLSYEQYF; cdr3_nt: TGCGCCAGCAGCTTGGTTTCAGGGGGCTTATCCTACGAGCAGTACTTC
clone_size: many; v_call: TRBV3-1; d_call: TRBD2; j_call: TRBJ2-3; cdr3_aa: CASSQVWATSGGADTQYF; cdr3_nt: TGTGCCAGCAGCCAAGTTTGGGCGACTAGCGGGGGGGCTGATACGCAGTATTTT
clone_size: NA; v_call: TRBV2; d_call: NA; j_call: TRBJ2-7; cdr3_aa: CASSEVGGSYNEQYF; cdr3_nt: TGTGCCAGCAGTGAAGTGGGGGGCTCCTACAATGAGCAGTACTTC
clone_size: NA; v_call: TRBV29-1; d_call: TRBD1; j_call: TRBJ1-1; cdr3_aa: CSVSPRGHDTEAFF; cdr3_nt: TGCAGCGTCAGCCCCAGGGGGCATGACACTGAAGCTTTCTTT
clone_size: NA; v_call: TRBV11-2; d_call: NA; j_call: TRBJ2-3; cdr3_aa: CASSLTPKTGDTQYF; cdr3_nt: TGTGCCAGCAGCTTGACCCCAAAGACCGGGGATACGCAGTATTTT